Below are 21 T cell receptor beta chains sequenced from a single sample in a study of T-cell reconstitution after alpha-beta-depleted transplantation in children. Preparation of the TCRbeta library was carried out with unique molecular identifiers. TCRdb re-analysed the PCR reads in MiXCR, keeping a single row per CDR3 protein. The sample holds roughly 350,000 distinct CDR3 sequences, around 15% seen once. The sequences come from PBMCs, mostly from graft donor cells, collected 360 days after TCRalphabeta/CD19-depleted stem cell transplant. Receptors were obtained from a male patient aged 2 to 9 who had a stem cell transplant for acute lymphoblastic leukemia, so the T cells may come from the graft donor.

This sequence joins TRBV28 and TRBJ2-3; TRBD2 aligns across 8 bases. CDR1 MDHEN and CDR2 SYDVKM come from the germline V gene. After removal of 2 bases from V and 2 bases from J, the junction contained 6 bases not matched to a gene. The CDR3 is made up of 16 amino acids. Here the CDR3 reads CASSLETSGNTDTQYF. CDR3 nucleotide sequence: TGTGCCAGCAGTTTAGAAACTAGCGGCAACACAGATACGCAGTATTTT.

Only a few counts were recorded for this clonotype. The rearrangement joins TRBV28 to TRBJ1-5; D is possibly TRBD1 (5 bases). Per germline, CDR1 MDHEN and CDR2 SYDVKM. The CDR3 totals 17 residues. V was trimmed by 7 bases and J by 9 bases, leaving 28 bases between them. CDR3 residues: CASKKGQGEGYIMPQHF. CDR3 in DNA: TGTGCCAGCAAAAAGGGGCAGGGTGAGGGGTACATCATGCCCCAGCATTTT.

This clonotype has a count of ten or more. The chain is built from TRBV29-1 and TRBJ2-5; tentative D call: TRBD1 (5 bases). Germline CDR1 is SQVTM and CDR2 is ANQGSEA. The CDR3 loop spans 13 amino acids. V lost 4 bases to trimming and J lost 5 bases, with 14 bases between them. The CDR3 loop is CSVGLRAGETQYF. CDR3 DNA: TGCAGCGTTGGTTTAAGGGCAGGGGAGACCCAGTACTTC.

This clonotype has just a few counts. The CDR3 sequence: CASSQDPRSPVYEQYF. CDR3 bases: TGCGCCAGCAGCCAAGATCCCCGCAGCCCAGTCTACGAGCAGTACTTC. The chain uses TRBV4-1 and TRBJ2-7, with D unclear. Trimming pared 0 bases from V and 3 bases from J, leaving 15 bases between. Germline values: CDR1 MGHRA, CDR2 YSYEKL. CDR3 length equals 16 residues.

This clonotype was observed a few times. As DNA, the CDR3 is TGCGCCAGCAGCTTGGGGGCTAGCTCAGCCTACGAGCAGTACTTC. Its translation is CASSLGASSAYEQYF. The genes are TRBV5-1 and TRBJ2-7; tentative D call: TRBD2 (5 bases). This CDR3 region has 15 residues. The V end lost 0 bases, the J end lost 2 bases, and 12 bases lay between the germline ends. CDR1 and CDR2 from the germline V gene are SGHRS and YFSETQ.

The chain couples TRBV18 to TRBJ1-4; D uncertain. The length of the CDR3 is 14 residues. Trimming removed 6 bases from V and 5 bases from J, with 13 bases in between. Germline values: CDR1 KGHSH, CDR2 LQKENI. CDR3 nucleotides: TGTGCCAGCTCCCTAGGCGCGCGGAATGAAAAACTGTTTTTT. It specifies CASSLGARNEKLFF.

This clonotype was observed a few times. V and J are TRBV4-3 and TRBJ2-7, with TRBD2 as a possible D gene (6 bases). The germline V and J ends were trimmed by 1 base and 2 bases, with 18 bases remaining between them. The germline V gene has CDR1 LGHNA and CDR2 YSLEER. This CDR3 is built from 17 residues. The CDR3 sequence: CASSQVKGGQQPYEQYF. CDR3 coding DNA: TGCGCCAGCAGCCAAGTGAAGGGAGGACAACAACCCTACGAGCAGTACTTC.

The sample holds a few counts of this clonotype. This chain uses TRBV4-2 with TRBJ1-4; D is possibly TRBD1 (6 bases). The CDR3 extends over 16 amino acids. The V end was cut by 2 bases, the J end by 7 bases, with 17 bases between. Germline V gene data show CDR1 as LGHNA and CDR2 as YNFKEQ. The CDR3 DNA follows: TGTGCCAGCAGCCAACCCAGGGGCCTGGAGGGTGAAAAACTGTTTTTT. The encoded protein is CASSQPRGLEGEKLFF.

This clonotype was counted between two and nine times. The genes are TRBV12-3 or TRBV12-4 and TRBJ2-7, with D perhaps matching TRBD1 or TRBD2 (5 bases each). Trimming cost V 7 bases and J 0 bases, with 10 bases left between them. This CDR3 is 13 amino acids long. The CDR3 DNA follows: TGTGCCAGCACCGGGGACGGCTCCTACGAGCAGTACTTC. This gives the protein CASTGDGSYEQYF.

In its sample, this clonotype was seen many times. The genes are TRBV4-3 and TRBJ1-2, with D tentatively TRBD1 (6 bases). Looked up from germline, CDR1 is LGHNA and CDR2 is YSLEER. Trimming cost V 3 bases and J 4 bases, with 9 bases left between them. This CDR3 comprises 13 residues. In DNA, the CDR3 is TGCGCCAGCAGCCAGCAGGGGTTCTATGGCTACACCTTC. Encoded protein: CASSQQGFYGYTF.

This clonotype has a handful of counts. The CDR3 sequence is CATSGGPGLAGYTDTQYF. The CDR3 DNA reads as TGTGCCACCAGCGGCGGACCTGGACTAGCGGGGTACACAGATACGCAGTATTTT. The V and J genes are TRBV15 and TRBJ2-3; TRBD2 aligns across 12 bases. The CDR3 extends over 18 amino acids. The trim removed 5 bases at V and 2 bases at J, leaving 11 bases unmatched. The germline gives CDR1 LNHNV, CDR2 YYDKDF (reference sequence).

This chain connects TRBV5-1 to TRBJ2-2, with TRBD2 identical over 9 bases. The CDR3 length is 16 residues. Germline CDR1 is SGHRS and CDR2 is YFSETQ. Losses at the gene ends were 5 bases for V and 6 bases for J; bases not matched to a gene: 11. The CDR3 region has the DNA TGCGCCAGCAGGGCATGGACTAGCGTTAACGCCGGGGAGCTGTTTTTT. Translation: CASRAWTSVNAGELFF.

CDR3 sequence reads: CASSPTSGSFHEQFF. The CDR3 nucleotides are TGTGCCAGCAGTCCGACTAGCGGGAGCTTCCATGAGCAGTTCTTC. The rearrangement links TRBV12-3 or TRBV12-4 to TRBJ2-1, with TRBD2 matching 12 bases. Losses at the gene ends were 5 bases for V and 8 bases for J; bases not matched to a gene: 7. The CDR3 is made up of 15 amino acids.

The V and J genes are TRBV28 and TRBJ2-7; 9 bases agree with TRBD2. V lost 7 bases to trimming and J lost 1 base; unmatched junction nucleotides: 17. This CDR3 region has 18 residues. The germline V gene encodes CDR1 MDHEN and CDR2 SYDVKM. The CDR3: CASTHRGLAGPGSYEQYF. CDR3 nucleotides: TGTGCCAGCACCCACCGGGGGCTAGCGGGGCCCGGATCCTACGAGCAGTACTTC.

The chain couples TRBV7-2 to TRBJ2-7; D uncertain. Germline assignment: CDR1 SGHTA and CDR2 FQGNSA. The CDR3 totals 14 residues. The ends were cut back, 3 bases at V and 5 bases at J, with 14 bases in the middle. CDR3 region: CASSLVEWAHEQYF. CDR3 coding DNA: TGTGCCAGCAGCTTGGTGGAATGGGCCCACGAGCAGTACTTC.

The J gene is TRBJ1-1, the V gene TRBV9; tentative D call: TRBD1 (5 bases). The CDR3 length is 16 residues. CDR1 is SGDLS, CDR2 YYNGEE, per germline. V was trimmed by 0 bases and J by 2 bases, leaving 14 bases between them. CDR3 residues: CASSVVGGRGNTEAFF. The CDR3 bases are TGTGCCAGCAGCGTAGTGGGGGGACGGGGAAACACTGAAGCTTTCTTT.

This clonotype was seen repeatedly, ten times or more. The chain joins TRBV5-1 to TRBJ2-3; D gene unclear. V dropped 3 bases and J dropped 6 bases, with 14 bases sitting between them. The CDR3 length is 14 residues. Germline CDR1 SGHRS, CDR2 YFSETQ. Here the CDR3 reads CASSSIGYADTQYF. Here the CDR3 DNA reads TGCGCCAGCAGCTCCATAGGGTACGCGGATACGCAGTATTTT.

This chain links TRBV4-1 with TRBJ2-7, with TRBD2 matching over 12 bases. CDR1 and CDR2 (germline): MGHRA, YSYEKL. The V gene end was trimmed by 2 bases and the J gene end by 9 bases; junction bases not matched to a gene: 8. CDR3 size: 15 residues. CDR3 loop: CASSQLRLAGVVQYF. CDR3 DNA: TGCGCCAGCAGCCAACTAAGACTAGCGGGAGTCGTGCAGTACTTC.

The chain recombines TRBV5-1 with TRBJ2-1, with 11 bases identical to TRBD2. The J segment lost 5 bases and the V segment lost 4 bases, leaving 11 bases of the junction unmatched. Germline CDR1 SGHRS, CDR2 YFSETQ. CDR3 length: 17 amino acids. The CDR3: CASSARLAGRGDNEQFF. The CDR3 DNA reads as TGCGCCAGCAGCGCCCGACTAGCGGGAAGGGGGGACAATGAGCAGTTCTTC.

This sequence joins TRBV28 and TRBJ1-3; D is unresolved. The CDR3 is 14 amino acids. V was shortened by 6 bases and J by 1 base, with 10 bases between the two germline ends. The V gene's germline CDR1 is MDHEN and CDR2 SYDVKM. For the CDR3, the DNA is TGTGCCAGCAGGCCACCTGGGTCTGGAAACACCATATATTTT. Amino acids: CASRPPGSGNTIYF.

V is TRBV12-3 or TRBV12-4 and J is TRBJ2-5, with a tentative D call TRBD2 (7 bases). The CDR3 spans 16 residues. V lost 3 bases, J lost 3 bases, and 17 bases lay in between. For the CDR3, the DNA is TGTGCCAGCAGTTTCAGCCGAGGAGGGGGGGAAGAGACCCAGTACTTC. Translation: CASSFSRGGGEETQYF.